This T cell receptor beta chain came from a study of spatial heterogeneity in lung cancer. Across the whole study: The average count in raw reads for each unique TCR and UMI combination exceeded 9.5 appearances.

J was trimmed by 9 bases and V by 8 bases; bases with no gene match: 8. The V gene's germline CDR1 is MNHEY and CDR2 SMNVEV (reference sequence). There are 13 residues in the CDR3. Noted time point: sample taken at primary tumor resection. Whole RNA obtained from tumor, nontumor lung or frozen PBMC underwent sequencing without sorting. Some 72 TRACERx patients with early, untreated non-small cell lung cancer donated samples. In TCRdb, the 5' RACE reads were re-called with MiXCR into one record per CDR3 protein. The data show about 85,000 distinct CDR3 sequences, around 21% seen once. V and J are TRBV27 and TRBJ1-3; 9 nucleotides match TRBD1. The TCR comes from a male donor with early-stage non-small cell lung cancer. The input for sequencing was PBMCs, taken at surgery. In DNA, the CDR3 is TGTGCCAGCGGCGGACAGGGGCGAACCACCATATATTTT. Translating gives CASGGQGRTTIYF.